Below, one TCR beta chain is given with its context. Its cognate antigen is unknown. The sample comes from a study of T cell repertoires in cytomegalovirus infection. In the study overall: Indications of both CMV infection and matching HLA type were provided by public TCR beta signatures. Findings of the study overall: Summed frequency of shared TCR beta families picked out CMV carriers who also had the relevant HLA. HLA-C-restricted, CMV-specific TCR beta clonotypes were dominant ex vivo.

Each CDR3 protein gets one entry after TCRdb re-called the reads with MiXCR. Of around 300,000 distinct CDR3 sequences listed, 9.5% were seen once; the top ten hold around 4%. This CDR3 comprises 14 residues. CDR1 is LNHDA and CDR2 is SQIVND in the germline V gene (reference sequence). V lost 5 bases to trimming and J lost 8 bases, with 18 bases between them. The sequence was collected from a human donor in good health (CMV status not recorded). Some clones in this sample may be carry-over from other donors' samples. Sequences were obtained from PBMCs. This rearrangement joins TRBV19 to TRBJ1-2; a possible D gene is TRBD1 (5 bases). The CDR3 bases are TGTGCCAGTAGTCGGGGGGACCGCCGGGGGGGCTACACCTTC. As protein: CASSRGDRRGGYTF.